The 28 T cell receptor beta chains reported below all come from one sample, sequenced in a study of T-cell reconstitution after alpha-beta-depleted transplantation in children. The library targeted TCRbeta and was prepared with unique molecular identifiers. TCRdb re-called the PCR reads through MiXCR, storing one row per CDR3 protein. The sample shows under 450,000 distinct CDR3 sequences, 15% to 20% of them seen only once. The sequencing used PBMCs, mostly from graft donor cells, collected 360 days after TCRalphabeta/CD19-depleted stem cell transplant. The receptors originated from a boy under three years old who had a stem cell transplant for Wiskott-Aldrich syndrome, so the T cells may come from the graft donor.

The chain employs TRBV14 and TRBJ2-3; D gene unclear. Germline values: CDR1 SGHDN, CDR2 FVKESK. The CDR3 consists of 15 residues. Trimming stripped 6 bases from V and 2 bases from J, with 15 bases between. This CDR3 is CASSRLKAHTDTQYF. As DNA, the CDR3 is TGTGCCAGCAGTCGTCTTAAGGCCCACACAGATACGCAGTATTTT.

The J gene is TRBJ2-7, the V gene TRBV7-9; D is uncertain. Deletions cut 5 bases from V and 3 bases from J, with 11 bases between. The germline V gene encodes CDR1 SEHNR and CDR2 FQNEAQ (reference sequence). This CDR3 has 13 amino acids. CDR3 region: CASSAWTRYEQYF. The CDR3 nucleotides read TGTGCCAGCAGCGCCTGGACCCGCTACGAGCAGTACTTC.

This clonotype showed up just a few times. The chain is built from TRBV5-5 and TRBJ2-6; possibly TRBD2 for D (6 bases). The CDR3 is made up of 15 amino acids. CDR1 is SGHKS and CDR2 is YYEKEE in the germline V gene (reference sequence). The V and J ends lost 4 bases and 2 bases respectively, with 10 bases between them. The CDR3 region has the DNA TGTGCCAGCAGCGCCCGGAGGGCTGGGGCCAACGTCCTGACTTTC. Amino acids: CASSARRAGANVLTF. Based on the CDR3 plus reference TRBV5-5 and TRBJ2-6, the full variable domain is DAGVTQSPTHLIKTRGQQVTLRCSPISGHKSVSWYQQVLGQGPQFIFQYYEKEERGRGNFPDRFSARQFPNYSSELNVNALLLGDSALYLCASSARRAGANVLTFGAGSRLTVL.

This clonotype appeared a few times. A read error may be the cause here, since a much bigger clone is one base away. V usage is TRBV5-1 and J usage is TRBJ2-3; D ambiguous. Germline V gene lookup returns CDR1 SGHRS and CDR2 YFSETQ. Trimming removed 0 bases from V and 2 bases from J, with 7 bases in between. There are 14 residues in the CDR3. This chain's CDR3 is CASSLEQITDTQYF. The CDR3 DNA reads TGCGCCAGCAGCTTGGAACAGATCACAGATACGCAGTATTTT.

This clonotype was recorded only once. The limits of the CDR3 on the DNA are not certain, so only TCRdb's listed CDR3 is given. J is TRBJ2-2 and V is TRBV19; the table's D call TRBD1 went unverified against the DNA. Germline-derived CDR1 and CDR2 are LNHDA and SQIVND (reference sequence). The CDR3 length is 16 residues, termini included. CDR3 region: CASSLRSRWTGELFFF.

CDR3 residues: CASSFTQGFEQYF. DNA for the CDR3: TGTGCCAGCAGCTTTACACAGGGGTTCGAGCAGTACTTC. V is TRBV7-6 and J is TRBJ2-7; 7 bases line up with TRBD1. V dropped 3 bases and J dropped 6; count of bases not matched to a gene: 5. Germline lookup yields CDR1 SGHVS and CDR2 FNYEAQ. The CDR3 has 13 amino acids.

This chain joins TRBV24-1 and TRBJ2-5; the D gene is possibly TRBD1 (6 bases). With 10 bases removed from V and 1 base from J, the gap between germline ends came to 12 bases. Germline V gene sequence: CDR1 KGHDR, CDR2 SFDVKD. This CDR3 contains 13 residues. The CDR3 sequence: CATAQGLQETQYF. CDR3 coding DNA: TGTGCCACTGCCCAGGGGCTCCAAGAGACCCAGTACTTC.

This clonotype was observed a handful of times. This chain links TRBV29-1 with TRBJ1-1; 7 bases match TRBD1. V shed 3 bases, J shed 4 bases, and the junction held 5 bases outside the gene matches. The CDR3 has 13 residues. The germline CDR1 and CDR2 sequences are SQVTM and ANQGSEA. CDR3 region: CSVENRGTTEAFF. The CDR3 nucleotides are TGCAGCGTTGAGAACAGGGGAACCACTGAAGCTTTCTTT. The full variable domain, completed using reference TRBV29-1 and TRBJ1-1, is SAVISQKPSRDICQRGTSLTIQCQVDSQVTMMFWYRQQPGQSLTLIATANQGSEATYESGFVIDKFPISRPNLTFSTLTVSNMSPEDSSIYLCSVENRGTTEAFFGQGTRLTVV.

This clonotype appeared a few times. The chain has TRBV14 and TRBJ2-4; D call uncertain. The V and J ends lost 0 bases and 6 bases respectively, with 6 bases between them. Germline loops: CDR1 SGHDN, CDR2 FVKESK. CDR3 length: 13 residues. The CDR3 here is CASSQDYLNIQYF. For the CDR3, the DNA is TGTGCCAGCAGCCAAGATTATCTAAACATTCAGTACTTC.

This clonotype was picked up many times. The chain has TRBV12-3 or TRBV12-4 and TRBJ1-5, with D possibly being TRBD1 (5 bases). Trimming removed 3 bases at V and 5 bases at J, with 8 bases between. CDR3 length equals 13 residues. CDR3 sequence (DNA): TGTGCCAGCAGTTTGGGGGGGGATCAGCCCCAGCATTTT. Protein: CASSLGGDQPQHF.

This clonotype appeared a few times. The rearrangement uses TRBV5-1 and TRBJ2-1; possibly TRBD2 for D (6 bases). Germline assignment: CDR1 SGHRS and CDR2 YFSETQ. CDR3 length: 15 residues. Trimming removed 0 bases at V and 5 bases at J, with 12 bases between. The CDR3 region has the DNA TGCGCCAGCAGCTTGGCGAGGGACTGGGACAATGAGCAGTTCTTC. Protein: CASSLARDWDNEQFF.

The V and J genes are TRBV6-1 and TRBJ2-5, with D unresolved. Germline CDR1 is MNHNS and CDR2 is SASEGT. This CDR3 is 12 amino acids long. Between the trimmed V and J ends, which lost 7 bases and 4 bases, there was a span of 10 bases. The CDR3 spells CASKRKAETQYF. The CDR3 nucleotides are TGTGCCAGCAAGAGAAAGGCAGAGACCCAGTACTTC.

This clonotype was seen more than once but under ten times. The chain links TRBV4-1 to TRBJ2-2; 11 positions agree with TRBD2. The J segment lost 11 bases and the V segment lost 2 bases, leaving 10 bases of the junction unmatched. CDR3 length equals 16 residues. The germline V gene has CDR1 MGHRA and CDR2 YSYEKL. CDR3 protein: CASSQSGTSGERELFF. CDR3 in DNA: TGCGCCAGCAGCCAATCCGGGACTAGCGGCGAGCGCGAGCTGTTTTTT.

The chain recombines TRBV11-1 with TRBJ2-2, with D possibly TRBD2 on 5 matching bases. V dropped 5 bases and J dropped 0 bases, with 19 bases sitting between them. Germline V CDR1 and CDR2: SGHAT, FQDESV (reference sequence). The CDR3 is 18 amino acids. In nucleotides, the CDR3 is TGTGCCAGCAGCCCCAGGAGGAGCGCCAGTGCGAACACCGGGGAGCTGTTTTTT. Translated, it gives CASSPRRSASANTGELFF.

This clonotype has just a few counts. CDR3 coding DNA: TGCGCCAGCAGCTTGGACCTCTGGGGCAGCGAGCAGTACTTC. As protein: CASSLDLWGSEQYF. The J gene is TRBJ2-7, the V gene TRBV5-1, with D maybe TRBD1 (5 bases). The CDR3 contains 14 residues. V shed 0 bases and J shed 6 bases, with 13 bases lying between them. Germline V gene data show CDR1 as SGHRS and CDR2 as YFSETQ. The full variable domain, its missing parts supplied by reference TRBV5-1 and TRBJ2-7, is KAGVTQTPRYLIKTRGQQVTLSCSPISGHRSVSWYQQTPGQGLQFLFEYFSETQRNKGNFPGRFSGRQFSNSRSEMNVSTLELGDSALYLCASSLDLWGSEQYFGPGTRLTVT.

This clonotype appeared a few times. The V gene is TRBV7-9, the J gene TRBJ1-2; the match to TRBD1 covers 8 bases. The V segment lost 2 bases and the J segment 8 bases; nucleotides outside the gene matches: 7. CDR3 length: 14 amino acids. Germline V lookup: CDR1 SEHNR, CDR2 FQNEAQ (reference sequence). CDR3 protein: CASSLPTDRDGYTF. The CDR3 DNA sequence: TGTGCCAGCAGCTTACCGACGGACAGGGACGGCTACACCTTC.

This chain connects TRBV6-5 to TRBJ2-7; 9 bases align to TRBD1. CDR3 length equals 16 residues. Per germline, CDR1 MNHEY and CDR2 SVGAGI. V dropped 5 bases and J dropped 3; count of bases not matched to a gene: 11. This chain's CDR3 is CASSHTGTGNVYEQYF. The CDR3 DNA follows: TGTGCCAGCAGTCACACCGGGACAGGGAATGTCTACGAGCAGTACTTC.

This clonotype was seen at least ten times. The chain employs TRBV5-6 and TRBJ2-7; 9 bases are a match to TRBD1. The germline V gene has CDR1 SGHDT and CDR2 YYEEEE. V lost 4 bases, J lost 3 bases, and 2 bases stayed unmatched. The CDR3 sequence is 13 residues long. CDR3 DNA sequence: TGTGCCAGCAGCCGGGACAGGGTCTACGAGCAGTACTTC. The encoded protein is CASSRDRVYEQYF.

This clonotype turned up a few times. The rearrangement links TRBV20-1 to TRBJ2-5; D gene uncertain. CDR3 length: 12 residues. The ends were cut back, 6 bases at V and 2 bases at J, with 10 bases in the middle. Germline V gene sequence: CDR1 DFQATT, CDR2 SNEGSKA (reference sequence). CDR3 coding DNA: TGCAGTGCAACCGTGGGGCAAGAGACCCAGTACTTC. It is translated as CSATVGQETQYF.

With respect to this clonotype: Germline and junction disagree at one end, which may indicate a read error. CDR3 amino acids: CASNLAGGPLGKETQYF. CDR3 DNA sequence: TGTGCCAGCAACTTAGCGGGGGGGCCCTTGGGCAAGGAGACCCAGTACTTC. The chain employs TRBV7-2 and TRBJ2-5; 11 bases fit TRBD2. Germline V lookup: CDR1 SGHTA, CDR2 FQGNSA. The CDR3 contains 17 residues.

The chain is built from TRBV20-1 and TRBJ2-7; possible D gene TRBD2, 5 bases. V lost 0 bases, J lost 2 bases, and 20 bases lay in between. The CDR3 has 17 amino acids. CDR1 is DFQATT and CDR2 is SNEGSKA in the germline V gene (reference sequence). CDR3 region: CSARDLLSGWVTYEQYF. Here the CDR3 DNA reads TGCAGTGCTAGAGACCTCCTCTCGGGGTGGGTCACCTACGAGCAGTACTTC.

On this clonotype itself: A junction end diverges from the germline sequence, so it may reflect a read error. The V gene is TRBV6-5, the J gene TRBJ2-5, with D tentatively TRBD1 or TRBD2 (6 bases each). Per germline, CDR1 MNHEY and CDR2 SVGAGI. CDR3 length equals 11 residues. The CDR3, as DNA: TGTGCCAGCAGTAGGGGGGAGACCCAGCACTTC. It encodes CASSRGETQHF.

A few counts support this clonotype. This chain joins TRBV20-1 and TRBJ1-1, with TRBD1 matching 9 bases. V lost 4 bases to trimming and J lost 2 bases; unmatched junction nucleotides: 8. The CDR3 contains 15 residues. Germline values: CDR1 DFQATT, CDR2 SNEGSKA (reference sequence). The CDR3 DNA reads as TGCAGTGCTAAAGCGGAGGACAGGGGAAACACTGAAGCTTTCTTT. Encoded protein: CSAKAEDRGNTEAFF.

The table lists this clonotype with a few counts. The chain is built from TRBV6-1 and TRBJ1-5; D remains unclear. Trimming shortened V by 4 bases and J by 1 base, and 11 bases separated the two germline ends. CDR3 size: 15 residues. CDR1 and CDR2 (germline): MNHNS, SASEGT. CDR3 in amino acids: CASSARTGSNQPQHF. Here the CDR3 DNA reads TGTGCCAGCAGTGCCAGGACGGGAAGCAATCAGCCCCAGCATTTT.

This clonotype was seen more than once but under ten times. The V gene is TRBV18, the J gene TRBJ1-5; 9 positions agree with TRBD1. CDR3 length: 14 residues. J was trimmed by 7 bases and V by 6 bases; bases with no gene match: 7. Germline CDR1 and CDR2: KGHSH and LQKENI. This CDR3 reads CASSPTGGGQPQHF. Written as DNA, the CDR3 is TGTGCCAGCTCCCCTACAGGGGGCGGACAGCCCCAGCATTTT.

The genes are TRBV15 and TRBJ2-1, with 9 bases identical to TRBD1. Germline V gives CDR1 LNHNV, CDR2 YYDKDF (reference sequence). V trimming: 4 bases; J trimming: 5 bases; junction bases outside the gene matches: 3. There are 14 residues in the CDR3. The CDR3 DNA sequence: TGTGCCACCAGCATCCGGGACAGGGACAATGAGCAGTTCTTC. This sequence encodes CATSIRDRDNEQFF.

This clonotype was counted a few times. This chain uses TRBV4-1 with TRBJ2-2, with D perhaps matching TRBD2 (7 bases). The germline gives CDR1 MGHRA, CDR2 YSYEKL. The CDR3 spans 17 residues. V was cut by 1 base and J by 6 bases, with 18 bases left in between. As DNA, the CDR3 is TGCGCCAGCAGCCAAGGGGTTACAGGGAGGGCGGCCGGGGAGCTGTTTTTT. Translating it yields CASSQGVTGRAAGELFF.

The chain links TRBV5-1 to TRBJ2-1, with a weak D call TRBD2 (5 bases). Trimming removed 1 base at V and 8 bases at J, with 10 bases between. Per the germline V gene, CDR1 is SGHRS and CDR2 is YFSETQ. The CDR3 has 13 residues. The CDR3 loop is CASSLRTGYEQFF. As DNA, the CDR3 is TGCGCCAGCAGCTTGAGAACGGGGTATGAGCAGTTCTTC.